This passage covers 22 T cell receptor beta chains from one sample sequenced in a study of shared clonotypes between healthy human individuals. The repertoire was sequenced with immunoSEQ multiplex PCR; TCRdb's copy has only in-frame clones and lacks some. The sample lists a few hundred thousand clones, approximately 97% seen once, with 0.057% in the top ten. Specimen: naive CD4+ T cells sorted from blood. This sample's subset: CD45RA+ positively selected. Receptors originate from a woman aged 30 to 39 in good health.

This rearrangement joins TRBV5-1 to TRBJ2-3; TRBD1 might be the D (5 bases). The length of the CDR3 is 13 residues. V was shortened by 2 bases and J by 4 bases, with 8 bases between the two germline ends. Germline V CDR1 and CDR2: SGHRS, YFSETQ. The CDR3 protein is CASSFGAADTQYF. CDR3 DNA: TGCGCCAGCAGCTTTGGGGCAGCAGATACGCAGTATTTT.

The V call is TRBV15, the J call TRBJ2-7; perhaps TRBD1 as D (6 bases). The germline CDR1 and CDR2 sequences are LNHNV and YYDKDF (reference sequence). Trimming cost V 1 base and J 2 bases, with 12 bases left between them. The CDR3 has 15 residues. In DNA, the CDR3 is TGTGCCACCAGCAGAGTCTCGGACAGAGCCTACGAGCAGTACTTC. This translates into CATSRVSDRAYEQYF. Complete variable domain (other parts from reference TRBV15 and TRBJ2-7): DAMVIQNPRYQVTQFGKPVTLSCSQTLNHNVMYWYQQKSSQAPKLLFHYYDKDFNNEADTPDNFQSRRPNTSFCFLDIRSPGLGDTAMYLCATSRVSDRAYEQYFGPGTRLTVT.

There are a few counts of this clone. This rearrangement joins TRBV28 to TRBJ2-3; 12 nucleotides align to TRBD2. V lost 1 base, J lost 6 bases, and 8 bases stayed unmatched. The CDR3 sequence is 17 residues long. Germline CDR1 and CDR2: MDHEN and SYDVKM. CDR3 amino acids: CASSLLDLAGGQDTQYF. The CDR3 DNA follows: TGTGCCAGCAGTTTATTGGATCTAGCGGGAGGGCAGGATACGCAGTATTTT.

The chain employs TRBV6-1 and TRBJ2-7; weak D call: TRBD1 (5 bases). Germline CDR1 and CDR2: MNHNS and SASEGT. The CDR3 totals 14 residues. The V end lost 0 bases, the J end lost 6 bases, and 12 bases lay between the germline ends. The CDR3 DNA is TGTGCCAGCAGTGAAGCAGGGGCTGTGGGCGAGCAGTACTTC. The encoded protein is CASSEAGAVGEQYF.

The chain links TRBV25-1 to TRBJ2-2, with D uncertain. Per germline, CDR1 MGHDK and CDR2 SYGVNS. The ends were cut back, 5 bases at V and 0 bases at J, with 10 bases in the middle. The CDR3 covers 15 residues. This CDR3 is CASSFQAPNTGELFF. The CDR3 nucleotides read TGTGCCAGCAGTTTCCAGGCACCGAACACCGGGGAGCTGTTTTTT.

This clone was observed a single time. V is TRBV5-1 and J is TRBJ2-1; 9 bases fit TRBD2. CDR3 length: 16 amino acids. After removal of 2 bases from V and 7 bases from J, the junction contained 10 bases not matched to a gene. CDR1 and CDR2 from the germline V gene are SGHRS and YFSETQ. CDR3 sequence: CASSFPSSGSFNEQFF. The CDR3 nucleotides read TGCGCCAGCAGCTTTCCTAGTAGCGGGAGTTTTAATGAGCAGTTCTTC.

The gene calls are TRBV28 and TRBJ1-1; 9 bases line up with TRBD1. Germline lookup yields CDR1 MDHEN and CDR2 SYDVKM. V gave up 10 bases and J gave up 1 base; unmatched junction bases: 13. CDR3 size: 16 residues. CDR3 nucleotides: TGTGCCACCAGGACAGGGGCAGTTGGTCAGAACACTGAAGCTTTCTTT. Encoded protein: CATRTGAVGQNTEAFF.

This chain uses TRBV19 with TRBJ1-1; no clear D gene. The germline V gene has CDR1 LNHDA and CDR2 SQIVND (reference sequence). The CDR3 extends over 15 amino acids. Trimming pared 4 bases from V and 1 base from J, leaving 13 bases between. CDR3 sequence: CASSRSLRWNTEAFF. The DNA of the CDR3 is TGTGCCAGTAGTAGGAGTCTTAGATGGAACACTGAAGCTTTCTTT.

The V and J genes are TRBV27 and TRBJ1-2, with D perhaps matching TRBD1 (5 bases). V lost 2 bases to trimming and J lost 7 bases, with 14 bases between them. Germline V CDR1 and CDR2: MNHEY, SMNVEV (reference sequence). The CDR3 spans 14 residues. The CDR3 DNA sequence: TGTGCCAGCAGTTTAACCACCGGGGCAATTGGCTACACCTTC. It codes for CASSLTTGAIGYTF.

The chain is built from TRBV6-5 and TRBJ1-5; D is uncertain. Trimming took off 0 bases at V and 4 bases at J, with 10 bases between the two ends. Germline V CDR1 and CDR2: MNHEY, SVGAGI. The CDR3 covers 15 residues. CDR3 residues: CASSYSPGNNQPQHF. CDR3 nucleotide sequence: TGTGCCAGCAGTTACTCGCCAGGAAATAATCAGCCCCAGCATTTT.

The CDR3 coding sequence is TGTGCCAGCAGCTTAAACTTTGTAGTCTGGAGCTCCTACAATGAGCAGTTCTTC. Protein: CASSLNFVVWSSYNEQFF. The V and J genes are TRBV7-2 and TRBJ2-1, with D unresolved. This CDR3 has 18 residues. The germline CDR1 and CDR2 sequences are SGHTA and FQGNSA. Trimming pared 2 bases from V and 0 bases from J, leaving 17 bases between.

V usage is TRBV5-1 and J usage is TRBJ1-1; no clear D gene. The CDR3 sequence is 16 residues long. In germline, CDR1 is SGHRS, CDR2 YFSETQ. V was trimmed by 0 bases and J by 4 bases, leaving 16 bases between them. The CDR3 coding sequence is TGCGCCAGCAGCTTGGCACCGGTCCCGACCGGCACTGAAGCTTTCTTT. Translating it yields CASSLAPVPTGTEAFF. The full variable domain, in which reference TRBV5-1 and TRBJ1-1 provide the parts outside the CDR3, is KAGVTQTPRYLIKTRGQQVTLSCSPISGHRSVSWYQQTPGQGLQFLFEYFSETQRNKGNFPGRFSGRQFSNSRSEMNVSTLELGDSALYLCASSLAPVPTGTEAFFGQGTRLTVV.

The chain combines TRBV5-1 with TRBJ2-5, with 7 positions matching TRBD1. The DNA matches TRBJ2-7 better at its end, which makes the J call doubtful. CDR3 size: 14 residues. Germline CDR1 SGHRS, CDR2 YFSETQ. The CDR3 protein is CASSLRQGGYEQYF. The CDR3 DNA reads TGCGCCAGCAGCTTGAGACAGGGTGGCTACGAGCAGTACTTC.

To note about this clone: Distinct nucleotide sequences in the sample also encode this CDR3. The CDR3 loop is CASSLSYNEQFF. In DNA, the CDR3 is TGTGCCAGCTCATTAAGCTACAATGAGCAGTTCTTC. The rearrangement uses TRBV28 and TRBJ2-1, with no clear D. This CDR3 region has 12 residues. Germline V gene sequence: CDR1 MDHEN, CDR2 SYDVKM. V was trimmed by 8 bases and J by 3 bases, leaving 8 bases between them.

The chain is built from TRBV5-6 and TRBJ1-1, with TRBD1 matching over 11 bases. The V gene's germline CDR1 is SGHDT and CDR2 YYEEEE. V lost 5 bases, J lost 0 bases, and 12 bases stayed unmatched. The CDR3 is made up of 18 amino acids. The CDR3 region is CASSWDRGARGLNTEAFF. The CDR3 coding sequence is TGTGCCAGCAGTTGGGACAGGGGGGCGCGGGGTTTGAACACTGAAGCTTTCTTT.

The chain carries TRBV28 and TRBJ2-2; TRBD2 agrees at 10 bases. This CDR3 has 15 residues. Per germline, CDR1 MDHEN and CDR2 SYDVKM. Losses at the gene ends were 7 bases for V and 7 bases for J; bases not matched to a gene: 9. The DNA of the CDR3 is TGTGCCAGCATCCCTTCTAGCGGGAGTCGCGGGGAGCTGTTTTTT. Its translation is CASIPSSGSRGELFF.

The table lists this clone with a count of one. For the CDR3, the DNA is TGTGCCAGCAGTTTAAAGGGCGGGGAGCCTTACAATGAGCAGTTCTTC. Its protein product is CASSLKGGEPYNEQFF. The gene calls are TRBV27 and TRBJ2-1; weak D call: TRBD2 (6 bases). Germline V gene lookup returns CDR1 MNHEY and CDR2 SMNVEV (reference sequence). This CDR3 has 16 residues. Trimming cost V 2 bases and J 4 bases, with 15 bases left between them.

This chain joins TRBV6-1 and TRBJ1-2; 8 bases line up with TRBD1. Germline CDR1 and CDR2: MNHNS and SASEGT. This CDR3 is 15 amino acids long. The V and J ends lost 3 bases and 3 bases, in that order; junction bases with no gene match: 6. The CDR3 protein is CASSDSGGPDYGYTF. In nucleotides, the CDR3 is TGTGCCAGCAGTGATTCAGGGGGCCCGGACTATGGCTACACCTTC.

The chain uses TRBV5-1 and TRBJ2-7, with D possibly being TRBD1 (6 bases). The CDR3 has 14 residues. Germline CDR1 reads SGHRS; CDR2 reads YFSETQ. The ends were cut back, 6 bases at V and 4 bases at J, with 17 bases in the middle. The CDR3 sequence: CASTPPGQMYEQYF. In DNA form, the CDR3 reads TGCGCCAGCACCCCTCCCGGACAGATGTACGAGCAGTACTTC.

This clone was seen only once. CDR3 sequence (DNA): TGCGCCAGCAGCTCCCGGGTCGCAGGGAACTATGGCTACACCTTC. Amino acids: CASSSRVAGNYGYTF. This chain links TRBV5-1 with TRBJ1-2; D possibly corresponds to TRBD1 (5 bases). This CDR3 comprises 15 residues. V dropped 3 bases and J dropped 2 bases, with 14 bases sitting between them. The V gene's germline CDR1 is SGHRS and CDR2 YFSETQ.

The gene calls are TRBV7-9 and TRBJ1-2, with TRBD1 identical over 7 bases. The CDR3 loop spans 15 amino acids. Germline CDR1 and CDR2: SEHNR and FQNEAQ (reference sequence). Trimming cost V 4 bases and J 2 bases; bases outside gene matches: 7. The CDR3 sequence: CASSYPGGDNYGYTF. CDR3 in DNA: TGTGCCAGCAGCTACCCAGGGGGGGACAACTATGGCTACACCTTC.

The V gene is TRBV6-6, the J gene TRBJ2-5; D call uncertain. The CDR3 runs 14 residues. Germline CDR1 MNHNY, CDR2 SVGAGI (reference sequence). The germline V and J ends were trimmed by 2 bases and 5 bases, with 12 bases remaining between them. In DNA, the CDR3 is TGTGCCAGCAGTTACCAGCCGGGTGGGGAGACCCAGTACTTC. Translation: CASSYQPGGETQYF.